The 18 T cell receptor beta chains below come from one sample, sequenced in a study of Ad26.COV2.S vaccination and SARS-CoV-2 variants. Treatment indicated: around 19 received Ad26.COV2.S at low or high dose, single or two shots; about five received placebo; per-sample allocation not given. Day 63 after the first injection of vaccine or placebo was the sampling time. Measured with immunoSEQ multiplex PCR; TCRdb has only the in-frame clones, and not every one. The sample contains about 440,000 clones, about nine tenths of which appear only once. The specimen comprised peripheral blood, sampled in a trial of Ad26.COV2.S vaccine versus placebo. Every receptor here comes from a person aged 18-65 years who received the Ad26.COV2.S COVID-19 vaccine or a placebo.

This chain uses TRBV28 with TRBJ2-7; the D call may be TRBD1 or TRBD2 (6 bases each). This CDR3 has 12 residues. The V and J ends lost 11 bases and 6 bases respectively, with 17 bases between them. Looked up from germline, CDR1 is MDHEN and CDR2 is SYDVKM. The CDR3 spells CAGGWGAGEQYF. As DNA, the CDR3 is TGTGCCGGGGGCTGGGGGGCCGGCGAGCAGTACTTC.

This clone turned up a few times. The rearrangement links TRBV6-2 or TRBV6-3 to TRBJ1-5; 7 nucleotides line up with TRBD1. V trimming: 6 bases; J trimming: 0 bases; junction bases outside the gene matches: 11. CDR1 is MNHEY and CDR2 is SVGEGT in the germline V gene. This CDR3 contains 17 residues. The DNA for the CDR3 is TGTGCCAGCAGCCCCTCCCGGGACAGATATAGCAATCAGCCCCAGCATTTT. This sequence encodes CASSPSRDRYSNQPQHF.

This clone was seen a single time. This rearrangement joins TRBV19 to TRBJ2-1; 10 positions agree with TRBD2. CDR1 LNHDA and CDR2 SQIVND come from the germline V gene (reference sequence). This CDR3 has 16 residues. The J segment lost 10 bases and the V segment lost 7 bases, leaving 16 bases of the junction unmatched. DNA of the CDR3: TGTGCCAGTACGGAACAGGGTGTACTAGCGGGAAAGGAGCAGTTCTTC. Residues: CASTEQGVLAGKEQFF.

J is TRBJ2-5 and V is TRBV5-1, with D unclear. This CDR3 contains 13 residues. The germline V and J ends were trimmed by 4 bases and 1 base, with 8 bases remaining between them. Germline loops: CDR1 SGHRS, CDR2 YFSETQ. CDR3 amino acids: CASSTLSQETQYF. The CDR3 region has the DNA TGCGCCAGCAGCACGCTCTCCCAAGAGACCCAGTACTTC.

The chain recombines TRBV5-3 with TRBJ1-3, with D unclear. TRBV5-3 is filed as an ORF, its function uncertain. This CDR3 comprises 16 residues. V lost 3 bases and J lost 0, with 13 bases in between. The DNA for the CDR3 is TGTGCCAGAAGCTGGGCTGGAACCGTCTCTGGAAACACCATATATTTT. Amino acids: CARSWAGTVSGNTIYF.

The V gene is TRBV5-1, the J gene TRBJ2-3; TRBD2 matches 13 bases. V was clipped by 4 bases and J by 4 bases; unmatched bases: 6. Germline CDR1 is SGHRS and CDR2 is YFSETQ. The CDR3 totals 16 residues. CDR3 nucleotide sequence: TGCGCCAGCAGCCCTCGGACTAGCGGGAGTTCAGATACGCAGTATTTT. Translation gives CASSPRTSGSSDTQYF.

This clone was observed once. V and J are TRBV24-1 and TRBJ2-3; TRBD2 might be the D (5 bases). Per the germline V gene, CDR1 is KGHDR and CDR2 is SFDVKD. The CDR3 runs to 15 residues. The V end was cut by 4 bases, the J end by 6 bases, with 16 bases between. CDR3 bases: TGTGCCACCAGTGAACCCATCGATGGAGGCGATACGCAGTATTTT. Amino acids: CATSEPIDGGDTQYF.

In regard to this clone: Other DNA sequences from this sample encode an identical CDR3 as well. The chain links TRBV7-3 to TRBJ2-1; a possible D gene is TRBD1 (6 bases). In germline, CDR1 is SGHTA, CDR2 FQGTGA. V dropped 5 bases and J dropped 4 bases, with 9 bases sitting between them. The CDR3 consists of 13 residues. The CDR3 sequence is CASSLGTYNEQFF. CDR3 sequence (DNA): TGTGCCAGCAGCCTAGGGACATACAATGAGCAGTTCTTC.

V gene TRBV14 combines with J gene TRBJ2-5, with 8 bases matching TRBD1. Looked up from germline, CDR1 is SGHDN and CDR2 is FVKESK. The junction had 9 bases not matched to a gene; V was cut back by 3 bases and J by 6 bases. The CDR3 is 15 residues long. The CDR3 DNA is TGTGCCAGCAGCCAGAGACAGGGGACTCTAAAGACCCAGTACTTC. It translates to CASSQRQGTLKTQYF. The variable domain in full, with the rest retrieved from reference TRBV14 and TRBJ2-5, is EAGVTQFPSHSVIEKGQTVTLRCDPISGHDNLYWYRRVMGKEIKFLLHFVKESKQDESGMPNNRFLAERTGGTYSTLKVQPAELEDSGVYFCASSQRQGTLKTQYFGPGTRLLVL.

This chain connects TRBV7-9 to TRBJ2-5, with D perhaps TRBD1 or TRBD2 (5 bases each). The CDR3 is made up of 14 amino acids. The V gene's germline CDR1 is SEHNR and CDR2 FQNEAQ (reference sequence). The V gene lost 5 bases and the J gene lost 3 bases, with 13 bases spanning the gap. For the CDR3, the DNA is TGTGCCAGCAGCCCTATGATGGGGGAAGAGACCCAGTACTTC. Translation gives CASSPMMGEETQYF.

A single count supports this clone. V gene TRBV7-9 combines with J gene TRBJ1-4; TRBD1 might be the D (5 bases). Germline CDR1 SEHNR, CDR2 FQNEAQ (reference sequence). V was shortened by 1 base and J by 8 bases, with 11 bases between the two germline ends. CDR3 length: 14 amino acids. CDR3 in DNA: TGTGCCAGCAGCTTAGGGCAGGGCTGGGAAAAACTGTTTTTT. This translates into CASSLGQGWEKLFF.

This rearrangement joins TRBV15 to TRBJ1-1; D is unresolved. Trimming removed 0 bases from V and 4 bases from J, with 6 bases in between. The CDR3 is 13 amino acids. Germline lookup yields CDR1 LNHNV and CDR2 YYDKDF (reference sequence). The CDR3 region is CATSREKTTEAFF. The DNA for the CDR3 is TGTGCCACCAGCAGAGAAAAGACCACTGAAGCTTTCTTT.

This chain joins TRBV21-1 and TRBJ2-5; the D segment call TRBD2 is taken from the table without a DNA check. TRBV21-1 is described as a pseudogene. CDR3 length: 13 amino acids. The CDR3 sequence is CASKEGRRETQYF. The CDR3 bases are TGTGCCAGCAAGGAGGGTAGGAGGGAGACCCAGTACTTC.

The rearrangement joins TRBV6-1 to TRBJ1-1; unclear D gene. The CDR3 is 14 residues long. Germline values: CDR1 MNHNS, CDR2 SASEGT. V gave up 3 bases and J gave up 2 bases, with 10 bases separating them. CDR3 sequence (DNA): TGTGCCAGCAGTGACCGCAATCCCAACACTGAAGCTTTCTTT. The encoded protein is CASSDRNPNTEAFF.

The V and J genes are TRBV7-9 and TRBJ1-1; D perhaps matches TRBD1 (5 bases). Germline V CDR1 and CDR2: SEHNR, FQNEAQ (reference sequence). Trimming shortened V by 5 bases and J by 4 bases, and 11 bases separated the two germline ends. There are 13 residues in the CDR3. The CDR3 spells CASSPGGATEAFF. DNA for the CDR3: TGTGCCAGCAGCCCAGGAGGGGCCACTGAAGCTTTCTTT.

The V call is TRBV5-1, the J call TRBJ2-1; D uncertain. The V gene lost 0 bases and the J gene lost 1 base, with 11 bases spanning the gap. Germline CDR1 reads SGHRS; CDR2 reads YFSETQ. This CDR3 has 16 residues. The CDR3 reads CASSLGGKPSYNEQFF. The CDR3, as DNA: TGCGCCAGCAGCTTGGGAGGTAAACCATCCTACAATGAGCAGTTCTTC.

The CDR3 here is CASSPRQGDGNTIYF. Here the CDR3 DNA reads TGTGCCAGCAGCCCAAGACAGGGTGATGGAAACACCATATATTTT. The chain combines TRBV13 with TRBJ1-3; 7 bases map to TRBD1. Germline CDR1 is PRHDT and CDR2 is FYEKMQ (reference sequence). After removal of 5 bases from V and 3 bases from J, the junction contained 7 bases not matched to a gene. The CDR3 extends over 15 amino acids.

This chain uses TRBV2 with TRBJ1-6; D is perhaps TRBD1 (6 bases). Germline CDR1 reads SNHLY; CDR2 reads FYNNEI. V was pared by 4 bases and J by 4 bases, with 11 bases between. There are 15 residues in the CDR3. The CDR3, as DNA: TGTGCCAGCAGTGGGGGGGCAGGGTATAATTCACCCCTCCACTTT. Its protein is CASSGGAGYNSPLHF. The full variable domain, completed using reference TRBV2 and TRBJ1-6, is EPEVTQTPSHQVTQMGQEVILRCVPISNHLYFYWYRQILGQKVEFLVSFYNNEISEKSEIFDDQFSVERPDGSNFTLKIRSTKLEDSAMYFCASSGGAGYNSPLHFGNGTRLTVT.